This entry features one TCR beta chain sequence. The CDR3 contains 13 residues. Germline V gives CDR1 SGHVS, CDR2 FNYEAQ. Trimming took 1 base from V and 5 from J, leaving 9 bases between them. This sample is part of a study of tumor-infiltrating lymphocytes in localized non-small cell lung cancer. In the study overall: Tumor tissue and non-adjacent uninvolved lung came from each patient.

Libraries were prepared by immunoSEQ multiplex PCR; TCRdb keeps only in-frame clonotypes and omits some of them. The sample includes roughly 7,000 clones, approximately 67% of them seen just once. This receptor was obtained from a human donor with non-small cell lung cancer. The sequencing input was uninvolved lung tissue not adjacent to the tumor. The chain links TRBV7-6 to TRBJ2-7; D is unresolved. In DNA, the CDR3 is TGTGCCAGCAGCTTAGGGGGTGTCGACGAGCAGTACTTC. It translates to CASSLGGVDEQYF.